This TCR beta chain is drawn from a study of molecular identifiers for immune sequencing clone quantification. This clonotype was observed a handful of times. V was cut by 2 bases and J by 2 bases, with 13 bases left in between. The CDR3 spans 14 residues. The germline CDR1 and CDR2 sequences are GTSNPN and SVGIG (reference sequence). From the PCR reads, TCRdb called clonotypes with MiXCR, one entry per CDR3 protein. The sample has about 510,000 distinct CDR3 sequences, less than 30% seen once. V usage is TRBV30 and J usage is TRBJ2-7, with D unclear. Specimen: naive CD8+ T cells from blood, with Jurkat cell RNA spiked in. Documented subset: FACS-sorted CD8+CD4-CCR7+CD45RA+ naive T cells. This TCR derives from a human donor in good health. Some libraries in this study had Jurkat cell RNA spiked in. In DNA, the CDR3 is TGTGCCTGGAGTCAGGTGACGGGCACCTACGAGCAGTACTTC. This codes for CAWSQVTGTYEQYF.